This entry lists 5 T cell receptor beta chains sequenced from one sample in a study of T cell responses to AZD1222 COVID-19 vaccine. Method: immunoSEQ multiplex PCR; TCRdb's copy keeps in-frame clones and lacks some. The sample shows some 120,000 clones, 80% to 90% of them seen only once. The sample in question was peripheral blood, obtained on day 0 of AZD1222 vaccination. These receptors all stem from an adult in good health.

The V gene is TRBV5-8, the J gene TRBJ1-1, with D possibly TRBD1 on 5 matching bases. The V end was cut by 4 bases, the J end by 1 base, with 11 bases between. The CDR3 runs 14 residues. Germline CDR1 SGHTS, CDR2 YDEGEE. CDR3 sequence: CASSLGGSNTEAFF. DNA of the CDR3: TGTGCCAGCAGCCTGGGGGGGTCGAACACTGAAGCTTTCTTT.

The rearrangement joins TRBV30 to TRBJ2-7; the D gene is possibly TRBD2 (6 bases). V was clipped by 0 bases and J by 5 bases, with 14 bases between them. Per germline, CDR1 GTSNPN and CDR2 SVGIG (reference sequence). This CDR3 spans 14 amino acids. CDR3 DNA sequence: TGTGCCTGGAGTGTACCCGGGAGCACACACGAGCAGTACTTC. Its protein product is CAWSVPGSTHEQYF.

This clone showed up just once. V usage is TRBV3-1 (or the pseudogene TRBV3-2) and J usage is TRBJ1-5; D not resolved. Trimming removed 0 bases from V and 5 bases from J, with 8 bases in between. Germline lookup yields CDR1 LGHDT and CDR2 YNNKEL (reference sequence). This CDR3 has 14 residues. The CDR3 DNA reads as TGTGCCAGCAGCCAAGAGCGAGGGTATCAGCCCCAGCATTTT. This translates into CASSQERGYQPQHF.

The genes are TRBV7-9 and TRBJ1-5; a possible D gene is TRBD1 (6 bases). Germline V gene sequence: CDR1 SEHNR, CDR2 FQNEAQ (reference sequence). The CDR3 is 15 residues long. V was clipped by 3 bases and J by 2 bases, with 11 bases between them. CDR3 protein: CASSLAGGGNQPQHF. The CDR3 DNA is TGTGCCAGCAGCTTGGCGGGGGGCGGCAATCAGCCCCAGCATTTT.

This clone occurred a few times. The rearrangement links TRBV11-3 to TRBJ1-1, with D unclear. This CDR3 comprises 13 residues. Between the trimmed V and J ends, which lost 0 bases and 4 bases, there was a span of 6 bases. The germline V gene encodes CDR1 SGHNT and CDR2 YENEEA. CDR3 sequence: CASSLDPRTEAFF. The CDR3 DNA sequence: TGTGCCAGCAGCTTAGATCCCCGCACTGAAGCTTTCTTT. Full variable domain (outside the CDR3, taken from reference TRBV11-3 and TRBJ1-1): EAGVVQSPRYKIIEKKQPVAFWCNPISGHNTLYWYLQNLGQGPELLIRYENEEAVDDSQLPKDRFSAERLKGVDSTLKIQPAELGDSAVYLCASSLDPRTEAFFGQGTRLTVV.